The T cell receptor beta chain described here comes from a study of T cell repertoires in cytomegalovirus infection (dated by TCRdb to about 2019). Study-wide context: Recently identified HLA-C-restricted CMV epitopes, whose presentation resists viral immunomodulation, were targeted by peptide stimulations together with well-studied HLA-B-restricted epitopes. Donor HLA type was relevant to the analysis, as public TCR beta signatures indicated carriage of CMV infection together with the matching HLA type. The study at large found these results: In both this cohort and an independent roughly 400-donor cohort, the cumulative frequency of public TCR beta family members distinguished carriers of CMV infection plus the relevant HLA type. In the ex vivo response, HLA-C-restricted CMV-specific TCR beta clonotypes were dominant, and in two of eight donors the single most frequent clonotype came from this HLA-C-restricted group.

Including cysteine and phenylalanine, the CDR3 has 17 amino acids. Left in the record is the CDR3 DNA by itself, 51 bases read in frame from the first base. At the junction V is shortened by 2 bases and J by 2 bases, with 17 bases in between. The CDR1 and CDR2 encoded by the germline V gene are LGHNA and YNFKEQ. The sequencing machine was an Illumina HiSeq 1500. TCRdb redid the processing of the public reads, applying fastp at Q25 and MiXCR, and retained in-frame beta chains. Records with the same CDR3 protein are collapsed into one entry carrying the most frequent genes and DNA. The sample contains about 470,000 distinct CDR3 sequences, roughly 43% of them found a single time. The leading ten clones occupy around 45% of the sample. Details on this clonotype: Its cognate antigen has yet to be identified. No much larger clone exists at a distance of one base, and base qualities are not known.

The intended sense of this specimen's treatment or condition label: in vitro stimulation with specific CMV peptide epitopes to enrich CMV-specific T cells. Material: cultured PBMCs, obtained from culture after CMV antigen stimulation. The V and J genes are TRBV4-2 and TRBJ2-3; TRBD2 is a weak D gene call, 6 bases matching. The sequence was obtained from a human donor in good health (CMV status not recorded). Some clones in this sample may be carry-over from other donors' samples. The DNA is as follows: TGTGCCAGCAGCCAACTCAAAGGAGGGGTGGTCACAGATACGCAGTATTTT. Translated, this is CASSQLKGGVVTDTQYF.